Listed below are T cell receptor beta chains from one sample, sequenced in a study of blood T cell repertoires in COVID-19. Libraries were prepared by immunoSEQ multiplex PCR; TCRdb keeps only in-frame clonotypes and omits some of them. The sample yields approximately 50,000 clones, about 83% seen once. Sequenced material: peripheral blood. These receptors were taken from a human donor in a cohort sampled during active COVID-19. Each CDR3 is given with its conserved first and last residue. D genes are given only for firm matches. The size field is filled for only some rows; it gives once, few, many or a size class.

size: few
J: TRBJ1-1
D: -
length: 16
V: TRBV4-1
DNA: TGCGCCAGCAGCCAACCTTTAGACAGAATGAACACTGAAGCTTTCTTT
CDR3: CASSQPLDRMNTEAFF

size: -
J: TRBJ2-1
D: -
length: 15
V: TRBV6-5
DNA: TGTGCCAGCAGTTACACCCAGGACAGAAACAATGAGCAGTTCTTC
CDR3: CASSYTQDRNNEQFF

size: -
J: TRBJ2-3
D: -
length: 15
V: TRBV6-5
DNA: TGTGCCAGCAGTTACTCGGGGGGACCCCTTCATACGCAGTATTTT
CDR3: CASSYSGGPLHTQYF

size: once
J: TRBJ1-1
D: TRBD1
length: 11
V: TRBV20-1
DNA: TGCAGTGCTGGGACAGCGTTAGGAGCTTTCTTT
CDR3: CSAGTALGAFF

size: -
J: TRBJ2-5
D: TRBD1
length: 16
V: TRBV2
DNA: TGTGCCAGCAGATTGAGGACAGGGACGGTTCAAGAGACCCAGTACTTC
CDR3: CASRLRTGTVQETQYF

size: -
J: TRBJ2-3
D: -
length: 14
V: TRBV7-3
DNA: TGTGCCAGCAGCTTGGGTCGGGATACGGATACGCAGTATTTT
CDR3: CASSLGRDTDTQYF

size: -
J: TRBJ1-6
D: -
length: 13
V: TRBV12-3/TRBV12-4
DNA: TGTGCCAGCAGCTTGACAGAAAATTCACCCCTCCACTTT
CDR3: CASSLTENSPLHF

size: -
J: TRBJ1-5
D: -
length: 12
V: TRBV12-3/TRBV12-4
DNA: TGTGCCAGCAGTTACCCAGGGGCCCCCCAGCATTTT
CDR3: CASSYPGAPQHF

size: -
J: TRBJ1-1
D: -
length: 11
V: TRBV20-1
DNA: TGCAGTGCTATACCCCAGGGCCGGGCTTTCTTT
CDR3: CSAIPQGRAFF

size: few
J: TRBJ1-5
D: TRBD1
length: 13
V: TRBV10-2
DNA: TGCGCCAGCCAGGACAGGGTACATCAGCCCCAGCATTTT
CDR3: CASQDRVHQPQHF

size: once
J: TRBJ1-5
D: -
length: 15
V: TRBV5-1
DNA: TGCGCCAGCAGCTTGGCAGGATTAAGCAATCAGCCCCAGCATTTT
CDR3: CASSLAGLSNQPQHF

size: -
J: TRBJ2-7
D: -
length: 14
V: TRBV19
DNA: TGTGCCAGTAGTCCCTTCGGACGGGGATACGAGCAGTACTTC
CDR3: CASSPFGRGYEQYF

size: -
J: TRBJ2-2
D: TRBD2
length: 16
V: TRBV9
DNA: TGTGCCAGCAGCGTCGGCGGGGGGGGCGACACCGGGGAGCTGTTTTTT
CDR3: CASSVGGGGDTGELFF

size: -
J: TRBJ1-2
D: -
length: 13
V: TRBV18
DNA: TGTGCCAGCTCCCATGGAGACAACTATGGCTACACCTTC
CDR3: CASSHGDNYGYTF

size: -
J: TRBJ2-5
D: -
length: 14
V: TRBV11-1
DNA: TGTGCCAGCAGCTACCAAGCAGGGATGGAGACCCAGTACTTC
CDR3: CASSYQAGMETQYF

size: -
J: TRBJ2-2
D: -
length: 14
V: TRBV10-2
DNA: TGCGCCACCAATCGAGGGCTGGACACCGGGGAGCTGTTTTTT
CDR3: CATNRGLDTGELFF

size: -
J: TRBJ2-1
D: TRBD2
length: 13
V: TRBV9
DNA: TGTGCCAGCAGCGCCGGACTAGGCGGTGAGCAGTTCTTC
CDR3: CASSAGLGGEQFF

size: once
J: TRBJ2-5
D: TRBD1
length: 15
V: TRBV6-5
DNA: TGTGCCAGCAGTTACTCCGGGGACAGCCTTGGGACCCAGTACTTC
CDR3: CASSYSGDSLGTQYF

size: -
J: TRBJ1-4
D: -
length: 16
V: TRBV7-8
DNA: TGTGCCAGCAGCTTAATGGGAGGCACAACTAATGAAAAACTGTTTTTT
CDR3: CASSLMGGTTNEKLFF

size: once
J: TRBJ2-3
D: -
length: 14
V: TRBV20-1
DNA: TGCAGTGCTGGTGGCGATACTAGCACAGATACGCAGTATTTT
CDR3: CSAGGDTSTDTQYF

size: -
J: TRBJ1-1
D: TRBD1
length: 13
V: TRBV7-2
DNA: TGTGCCAGCAGCCTCATAGGGACAGGGCCGCATTTCTTT
CDR3: CASSLIGTGPHFF

size: -
J: TRBJ1-2
D: -
length: 17
V: TRBV11-2
DNA: TGTGCCAGCAGCTTAGAAGGGTCAGGGAGGCAAGACTATGGCTACACCTTC
CDR3: CASSLEGSGRQDYGYTF

size: few
J: TRBJ1-5
D: -
length: 19
V: TRBV23-1
DNA: TGCGCCAGCAGTCAATGGACGTTTACAGGGCACCATAGCAATCAGCCCCAGCATTTT
CDR3: CASSQWTFTGHHSNQPQHF

size: -
J: TRBJ2-5
D: TRBD2
length: 15
V: TRBV5-1
DNA: TGCGCCAGCAAAACTAGCGGGGTGTACCAAGAGACCCAGTACTTC
CDR3: CASKTSGVYQETQYF

size: -
J: TRBJ2-7
D: TRBD1
length: 15
V: TRBV5-1
DNA: TGCGCCAGCAGCGCCGGGACAGGGAGGTTGGGCGAGCAGTACTTC
CDR3: CASSAGTGRLGEQYF

size: -
J: TRBJ1-5
D: TRBD1
length: 14
V: TRBV30
DNA: TGTGCCTGGAGTAACCGGGACAGAGATCAGCCCCAGCATTTT
CDR3: CAWSNRDRDQPQHF

size: -
J: TRBJ2-3
D: TRBD2
length: 17
V: TRBV9
DNA: TGTGCCAGCAGCGTTGGGAGGAGCGGGGTAGGGACAGATACGCAGTATTTT
CDR3: CASSVGRSGVGTDTQYF

size: -
J: TRBJ2-7
D: TRBD2
length: 15
V: TRBV2
DNA: TGTGCCAGCAGTGAAGCGCGGGGGGATTCCTACGAGCAGTACTTC
CDR3: CASSEARGDSYEQYF

size: -
J: TRBJ2-1
D: -
length: 18
V: TRBV7-2
DNA: TGTGCCAGCAGCTTAGTAGGGGTCCCGGGCAGCTCCTACAATGAGCAGTTCTTC
CDR3: CASSLVGVPGSSYNEQFF

size: once
J: TRBJ1-2
D: TRBD1
length: 18
V: TRBV4-2
DNA: TGTGCCAGCAGCCAAGGCCAGACCGGGACAGCCCTTGGAAGTGGCTACACCTTC
CDR3: CASSQGQTGTALGSGYTF

size: few
J: TRBJ1-2
D: -
length: 15
V: TRBV27
DNA: TGTGCCAGCAGTTTAGGGATTTCCGGGAATAATGGCTACACCTTC
CDR3: CASSLGISGNNGYTF

size: -
J: TRBJ2-3
D: -
length: 13
V: TRBV30
DNA: TGTGCCTGGATTGGATGGAGGACAGATACGCAGTATTTT
CDR3: CAWIGWRTDTQYF